This T cell receptor beta chain was recovered during a study of early T cells in non-severe SARS-CoV-2 infection. Study overall: Bulk RNA taken from unsorted whole blood was sequenced, leaving chains unpaired.

This clonotype was found a few times. The TCR library protocol attached unique molecular identifiers to the individual cDNA molecules. Via MiXCR, TCRdb re-called the 5' RACE reads, giving one row per CDR3 protein. The sample has around 66,000 distinct CDR3 sequences, approximately 13% seen once. With 5 bases removed from V and 5 bases from J, the gap between germline ends came to 19 bases. The CDR3 is 15 amino acids. Germline CDR1 SGHVS, CDR2 FQNEAQ. The sequenced sample was whole blood. This TCR was sampled from an adult who was a healthcare worker with PCR-confirmed SARS-CoV-2 infection or an uninfected control (not recorded which). The V call is TRBV7-8, the J call TRBJ2-7; tentative D call: TRBD1 (5 bases). CDR3 sequence: CASSITAQAPHEQYF. DNA of the CDR3: TGTGCCAGCAGCATAACAGCACAGGCCCCCCACGAGCAGTACTTC.